This T cell receptor (beta chain) was retrieved from a study of T-cell reconstitution after alpha-beta-depleted transplantation in children. Study-wide points: Diversity and T-cell counts at one year after transplant derived mostly from new T cells. Several hundred rapidly expanded clones from non-depleted graft cells reportedly supplied alpha-beta T cells about two months post-transplant. Surviving recipient cells, namely T cells and thymic progenitors, were the source of high day-60 TCRbeta diversity in some patients.

CDR1 and CDR2 from the germline V gene are DFQATT and SNEGSKA (reference sequence). This CDR3 spans 15 amino acids. The V and J ends lost 3 bases and 3 bases respectively, with 17 bases between them. The library targeted TCRbeta and was prepared with unique molecular identifiers. TCRdb re-called the PCR reads through MiXCR, storing one row per CDR3 protein. The sample holds 600,000 or so distinct CDR3 sequences; 23% are singletons and the top ten take roughly 13%. This clonotype was recorded at least ten times. The antigen is not known. This chain connects TRBV20-1 to TRBJ1-2; tentative D call: TRBD1 (6 bases). The source is a boy under three years old who had a stem cell transplant for acute myeloid leukemia, so the T cells may come from the graft donor. The sequencing here drew on PBMCs, mostly from graft donor cells, taken 360 days after TCRalphabeta/CD19-depleted stem cell transplant. In DNA, the CDR3 is TGCAGTGCTAGTTTCCCCAGGGGTCCTTACTATGGCTACACCTTC. Translation gives CSASFPRGPYYGYTF.